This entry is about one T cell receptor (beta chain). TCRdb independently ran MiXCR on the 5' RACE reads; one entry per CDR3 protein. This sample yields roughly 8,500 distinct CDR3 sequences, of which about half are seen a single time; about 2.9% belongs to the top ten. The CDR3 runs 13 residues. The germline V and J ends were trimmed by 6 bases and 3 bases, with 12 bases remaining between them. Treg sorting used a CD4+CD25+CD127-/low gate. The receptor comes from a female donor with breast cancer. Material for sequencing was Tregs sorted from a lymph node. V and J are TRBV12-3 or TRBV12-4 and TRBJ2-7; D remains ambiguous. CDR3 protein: CASSFTNNYEQYF. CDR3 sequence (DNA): TGTGCCAGCAGCTTTACGAACAACTACGAGCAGTACTTC.